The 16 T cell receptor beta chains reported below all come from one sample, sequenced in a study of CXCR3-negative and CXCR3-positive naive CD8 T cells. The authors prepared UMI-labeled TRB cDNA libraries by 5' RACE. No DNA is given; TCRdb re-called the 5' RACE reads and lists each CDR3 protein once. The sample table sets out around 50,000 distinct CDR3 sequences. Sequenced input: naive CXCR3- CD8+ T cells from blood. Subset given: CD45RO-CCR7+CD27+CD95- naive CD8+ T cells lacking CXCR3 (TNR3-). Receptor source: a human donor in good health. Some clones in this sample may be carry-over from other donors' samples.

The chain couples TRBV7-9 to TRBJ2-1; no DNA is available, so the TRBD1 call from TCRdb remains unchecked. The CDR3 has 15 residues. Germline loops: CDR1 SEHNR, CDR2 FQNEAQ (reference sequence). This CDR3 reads CASRYSGGAYNEQFF.

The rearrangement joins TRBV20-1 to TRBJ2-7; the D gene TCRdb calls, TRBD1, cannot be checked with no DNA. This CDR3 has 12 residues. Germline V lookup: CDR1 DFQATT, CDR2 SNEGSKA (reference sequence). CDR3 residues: CSASTGYNEQYF.

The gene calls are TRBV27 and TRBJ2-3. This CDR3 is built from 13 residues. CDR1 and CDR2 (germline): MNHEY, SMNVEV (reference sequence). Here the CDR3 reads CASSADRTDTQYF.

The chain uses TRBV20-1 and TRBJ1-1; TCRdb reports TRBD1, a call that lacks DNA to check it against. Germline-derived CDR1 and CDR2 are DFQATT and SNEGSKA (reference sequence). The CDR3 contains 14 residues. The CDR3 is CSARSPGTDTEAFF.

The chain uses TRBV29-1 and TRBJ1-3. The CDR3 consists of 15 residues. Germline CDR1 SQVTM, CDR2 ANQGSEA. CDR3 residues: CSAAIITYSGNTIYF.

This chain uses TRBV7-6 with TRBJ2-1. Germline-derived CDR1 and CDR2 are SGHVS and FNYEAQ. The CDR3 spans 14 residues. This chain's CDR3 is CASSLEADYNEQFF.

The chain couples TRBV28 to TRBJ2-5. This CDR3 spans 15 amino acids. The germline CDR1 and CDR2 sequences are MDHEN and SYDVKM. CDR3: CASSLFVGAQGTQYF.

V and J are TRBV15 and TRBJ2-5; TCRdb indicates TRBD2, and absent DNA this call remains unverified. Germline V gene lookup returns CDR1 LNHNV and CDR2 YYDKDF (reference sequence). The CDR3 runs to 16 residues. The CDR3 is CATSTRLAGVWETQYF. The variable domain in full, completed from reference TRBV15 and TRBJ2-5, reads DAMVIQNPRYQVTQFGKPVTLSCSQTLNHNVMYWYQQKSSQAPKLLFHYYDKDFNNEADTPDNFQSRRPNTSFCFLDIRSPGLGDTAMYLCATSTRLAGVWETQYFGPGTRLLVL.

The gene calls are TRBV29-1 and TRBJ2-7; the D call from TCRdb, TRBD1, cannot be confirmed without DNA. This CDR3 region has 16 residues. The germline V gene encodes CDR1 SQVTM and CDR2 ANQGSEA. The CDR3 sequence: CSASPEEGAMTYEQYF.

The CDR3 reads CSATSTGPRGPNTEAFF. The genes are TRBV20-1 and TRBJ1-1. Germline loops: CDR1 DFQATT, CDR2 SNEGSKA (reference sequence). The CDR3 is 17 residues long.

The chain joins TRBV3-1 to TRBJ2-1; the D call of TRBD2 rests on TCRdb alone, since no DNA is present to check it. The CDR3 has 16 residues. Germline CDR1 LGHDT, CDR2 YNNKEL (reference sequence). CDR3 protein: CASSQDLQGPFGEQFF.

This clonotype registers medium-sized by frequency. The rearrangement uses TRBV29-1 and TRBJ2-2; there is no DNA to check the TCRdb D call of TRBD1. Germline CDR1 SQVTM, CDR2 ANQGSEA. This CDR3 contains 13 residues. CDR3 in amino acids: CSVDGTTTGELFF.

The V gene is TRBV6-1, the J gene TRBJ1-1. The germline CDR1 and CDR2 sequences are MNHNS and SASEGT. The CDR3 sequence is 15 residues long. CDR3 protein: CASTKGGEAVTEAFF.

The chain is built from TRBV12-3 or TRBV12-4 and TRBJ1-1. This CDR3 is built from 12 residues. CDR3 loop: CASSRVNTEAFF.

Here the CDR3 reads CATLGTGELFF. The chain is built from TRBV6-5 and TRBJ2-2; TCRdb picks TRBD2, but there is no DNA to check that call. The CDR3 length is 11 residues. Germline V gene lookup returns CDR1 MNHEY and CDR2 SVGAGI.

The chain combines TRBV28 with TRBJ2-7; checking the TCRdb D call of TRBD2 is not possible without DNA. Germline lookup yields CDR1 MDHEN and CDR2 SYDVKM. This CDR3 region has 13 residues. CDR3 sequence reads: CASSTPGPDEQYF.